This T cell receptor beta chain was recorded in a study of OX40 agonist ivuxolimab in advanced cancers. Repertoires were generated with immunoSEQ multiplex PCR, while TCRdb's copy carries only in-frame clones and drops some. The table lists roughly 62,000 clones, roughly 84% of them singletons. The ends were cut back, 4 bases at V and 3 bases at J, with 16 bases in the middle. CDR1 SGHVS and CDR2 FNYEAQ come from the germline V gene. This CDR3 has 15 residues. The material sequenced was CD4+ or CD8+ T cells sorted from blood, taken in a trial of the OX40 agonist ivuxolimab. The chain joins TRBV7-6 to TRBJ2-7, with a possible D match to TRBD2 (5 bases). The origin of this receptor is an adult with an advanced solid tumor such as melanoma, head and neck, liver or kidney cancer. Here the CDR3 reads CASSSRRPGFYEQYF. For the CDR3, the DNA is TGTGCCAGCAGCTCCCGGAGGCCAGGCTTCTACGAGCAGTACTTC.